These 32 T cell receptor beta chains were sequenced from one sample in a study of blood T cells in healthy people across ages (dated by TCRdb to about 2015). Libraries came from 5' RACE. Instrument used: Illumina HiSeq 2500. A second 7 to 11 cycle PCR used a sample-barcoded 5' primer and a J-beta primer mix. The public reads were reprocessed in TCRdb via fastp at Q25 and MiXCR, keeping in-frame beta chains. Under each unique CDR3 protein, matching rows form one entry showing the most common genes and DNA. Present in this sample are some 1.7 million distinct CDR3 sequences, under 30% of which were seen just once. The top ten constitute 7.7% of the sample. The sequenced material came from blood. These receptor sequences come from a woman between 25 and 40 years old in good health.

The V call is TRBV30, the J call TRBJ1-5, with D tentatively TRBD1 (5 bases). Deletions cut 1 base from V and 5 bases from J, with 21 bases between. The CDR3 runs 17 residues. Germline assignment: CDR1 GTSNPN and CDR2 SVGIG (reference sequence). The CDR3 protein is CAWSAGTGRARDQPQHF. The DNA for the CDR3 is TGTGCCTGGAGTGCGGGGACTGGACGAGCTCGGGATCAGCCCCAGCATTTT.

V gene TRBV10-2 combines with J gene TRBJ2-1; D possibly corresponds to TRBD2 (5 bases). The CDR3 extends over 15 amino acids. V lost 4 bases and J 7 bases, leaving 17 bases between the germline ends. The germline V gene has CDR1 WSHSY and CDR2 SAAADI. The chain's CDR3 is CASSASSSFSNEQFF. In DNA form, the CDR3 reads TGCGCCAGCAGTGCGTCTAGCTCATTTTCGAATGAGCAGTTCTTC.

Many counts were recorded for this clonotype. This chain joins TRBV6-5 and TRBJ2-1; perhaps TRBD1 as D (6 bases). V was trimmed by 6 bases and J by 9 bases, leaving 15 bases between them. Germline V gene sequence: CDR1 MNHEY, CDR2 SVGAGI. CDR3 length equals 13 residues. In DNA form, the CDR3 reads TGTGCCAGCAGACAAAACAGGGCTGGTGAGCAGTTCTTC. Protein sequence: CASRQNRAGEQFF.

The chain has TRBV12-3 or TRBV12-4 and TRBJ1-1, with 9 bases fitting TRBD1. V gave up 4 bases and J gave up 1 base; unmatched junction bases: 4. This CDR3 region has 15 residues. Here the CDR3 DNA reads TGTGCCAGCAGTTCACAGGGGGCATGGAACACTGAAGCTTTCTTT. This translates into CASSSQGAWNTEAFF.

This clonotype has only a few counts. The V gene is TRBV4-1, the J gene TRBJ2-1, with D hard to call. The V end lost 0 bases, the J end lost 3 bases, and 9 bases lay between the germline ends. Per the germline V gene, CDR1 is MGHRA and CDR2 is YSYEKL. CDR3 length: 15 amino acids. The CDR3 DNA sequence: TGCGCCAGCAGCCAAGACCCCGGGCACTACAATGAGCAGTTCTTC. Amino acids: CASSQDPGHYNEQFF.

This clonotype was recorded many times. This chain joins TRBV7-8 and TRBJ2-1; the match to TRBD2 covers 7 bases. Germline CDR1 SGHVS, CDR2 FQNEAQ. The trim removed 8 bases at V and 10 bases at J, leaving 14 bases unmatched. This CDR3 has 14 residues. This chain's CDR3 is CASLGDGRLSEQFF. The CDR3, as DNA: TGTGCCAGCTTAGGTGACGGGAGGCTATCAGAGCAGTTCTTC.

Here the CDR3 reads CAISAQGKDEQFF. The CDR3 DNA follows: TGTGCCATCAGCGCGCAGGGGAAGGATGAGCAGTTCTTC. The rearrangement uses TRBV10-3 and TRBJ2-1, with a weak D call TRBD1 (6 bases). The V and J ends lost 6 bases and 8 bases respectively, with 14 bases between them. The length of the CDR3 is 13 residues. CDR1 ENHRY and CDR2 SYGVKD come from the germline V gene.

The chain joins TRBV5-1 to TRBJ2-7; 10 nucleotides match TRBD1. The CDR3 length is 15 residues. CDR1 and CDR2 from the germline V gene are SGHRS and YFSETQ. V shed 4 bases, J shed 7 bases, and the junction held 11 bases outside the gene matches. CDR3 sequence reads: CASSGAGQGRGEQYF. The DNA of the CDR3 is TGCGCCAGCAGCGGTGCGGGACAGGGGAGGGGGGAGCAGTACTTC.

This clonotype was found a few times. V gene TRBV6-1 combines with J gene TRBJ2-3; TRBD2 aligns across 10 bases. Trimming took 8 bases from V and 4 from J; bases not matched to a gene: 6. The V gene's germline CDR1 is MNHNS and CDR2 SASEGT. This CDR3 has 14 residues. CDR3 coding DNA: TGTGCCAGCGGAAAGCGGGGGGGCCCAGATACGCAGTATTTT. It codes for CASGKRGGPDTQYF.

In DNA form, the CDR3 reads TGCAGTGCTAGGGGAGGTAGCGGCCTTCACTCCTACAATGAGCAGTTCTTC. Amino acids: CSARGGSGLHSYNEQFF. V usage is TRBV20-1 and J usage is TRBJ2-1, with D possibly TRBD2 on 6 matching bases. CDR3 length: 17 amino acids. The V gene's germline CDR1 is DFQATT and CDR2 SNEGSKA (reference sequence). V lost 3 bases to trimming and J lost 0 bases, with 18 bases between them.

The chain combines TRBV2 with TRBJ2-7; perhaps TRBD1 as D (6 bases). V was cut by 6 bases and J by 3 bases, with 15 bases left in between. The CDR3 sequence is 14 residues long. Germline CDR1 is SNHLY and CDR2 is FYNNEI. The CDR3 nucleotides read TGTGCCAGCAGGAGGGACACGCCTAGCTACGAGCAGTACTTC. Translating it yields CASRRDTPSYEQYF.

The gene calls are TRBV10-3 and TRBJ2-1; TRBD1 matches at 9 bases. V lost 6 bases, J lost 6 bases, and 9 bases stayed unmatched. The CDR3 is 15 amino acids. CDR1 is ENHRY, CDR2 SYGVKD, per germline. The CDR3: CAIRAPRDRANEQFF. CDR3 DNA: TGTGCCATCAGAGCCCCACGGGACAGGGCCAATGAGCAGTTCTTC.

This clonotype was seen at least ten times. The chain joins TRBV20-1 to TRBJ2-1; D unresolved. With 1 base removed from V and 4 bases from J, the gap between germline ends came to 11 bases. This CDR3 is built from 14 residues. Germline assignment: CDR1 DFQATT and CDR2 SNEGSKA (reference sequence). The CDR3 DNA reads as TGCAGTGCTAGAGCCCAGCGTACGTACAATGAGCAGTTCTTC. It yields the protein CSARAQRTYNEQFF.

V gene TRBV6-5 combines with J gene TRBJ2-5, with 7 bases matching TRBD1. The J call may be mistaken, given a closer DNA end match to TRBJ2-7. Germline assignment: CDR1 MNHEY and CDR2 SVGAGI. This CDR3 region has 15 residues. The CDR3 region is CASSYSMSGQYEQYF. The CDR3 DNA follows: TGTGCCAGCAGTTACTCGATGTCGGGACAGTACGAGCAGTACTTC.

Note on this clonotype: Mismatch with germline at one junction end may stem from a read error. The V gene is TRBV12-3 or TRBV12-4, the J gene TRBJ1-5, with 7 bases matching TRBD1. This CDR3 is built from 15 residues. This chain's CDR3 is CASRSTGFLNQPRHF. As DNA, the CDR3 is TGTGCCAGCAGGTCGACAGGGTTCCTCAATCAGCCCCGGCATTTT.

The chain couples TRBV5-1 to TRBJ2-1, with 12 bases lining up with TRBD2. The germline V gene has CDR1 SGHRS and CDR2 YFSETQ. After removal of 0 bases from V and 3 bases from J, the junction contained 16 bases not matched to a gene. The CDR3 sequence is 21 residues long. This CDR3 reads CASSLARLAGEILSLYNEQFF. The CDR3 DNA reads as TGCGCCAGCAGCTTGGCCCGACTAGCGGGGGAGATCCTCTCTCTCTACAATGAGCAGTTCTTC.

This rearrangement joins TRBV12-3 or TRBV12-4 to TRBJ2-7; the D gene is possibly TRBD1 (6 bases). The CDR3 has 15 amino acids. The V gene lost 5 bases and the J gene lost 6 bases, with 20 bases spanning the gap. CDR3 coding DNA: TGTGCCAGCAGTCCTTCAAGGCTTAGCAGGGGCGAGCAGTACTTC. This codes for CASSPSRLSRGEQYF.

In this sample, this clonotype turned up many times. This chain uses TRBV20-1 with TRBJ2-4, with TRBD2 matching 13 bases. CDR1 DFQATT and CDR2 SNEGSKA come from the germline V gene (reference sequence). Losses at the gene ends were 5 bases for V and 7 bases for J; bases not matched to a gene: 8. This CDR3 region has 15 residues. CDR3 coding DNA: TGCAGTGCTTCAGGACTAGCGGGGGCAAGGAACATTCAGTACTTC. Translated, it gives CSASGLAGARNIQYF.

Comment on this clonotype: This may arise from a read error, as a much more abundant clone is one base away. The rearrangement joins TRBV10-3 to TRBJ2-5; perhaps TRBD1 as D (7 bases). The CDR3 has 12 amino acids. Trimming removed 10 bases from V and 9 bases from J, with 18 bases in between. CDR1 ENHRY and CDR2 SYGVKD come from the germline V gene. The CDR3 protein is CASSTGWEAQYF. DNA of the CDR3: TGTGCCAGCTCGACAGGGTGGGAGGCCCAGTACTTC.

This clonotype occurred many times. The chain carries TRBV10-3 and TRBJ2-4, with TRBD1 as a possible D gene (5 bases). The CDR3 totals 15 residues. The germline V gene encodes CDR1 ENHRY and CDR2 SYGVKD. Trimming pared 2 bases from V and 7 bases from J, leaving 15 bases between. The CDR3 DNA reads TGTGCCATCAGTGAGGAGACAGTTGGTGTGAACATTCAGTACTTC. It yields the protein CAISEETVGVNIQYF.

J is TRBJ1-1 and V is TRBV7-6, with 10 bases that match TRBD1. The trim removed 4 bases at V and 5 bases at J, leaving 10 bases unmatched. Germline loops: CDR1 SGHVS, CDR2 FNYEAQ. The CDR3 contains 16 residues. CDR3 DNA: TGTGCCAGCAGCTCAGGACAGGGGGTCGGAAGGACTGAAGCTTTCTTT. Translation: CASSSGQGVGRTEAFF.

V and J are TRBV6-5 and TRBJ2-1; 11 nucleotides align to TRBD1. V lost 2 bases to trimming and J lost 7 bases; unmatched junction nucleotides: 4. Germline V gene data show CDR1 as MNHEY and CDR2 as SVGAGI. The CDR3 totals 15 residues. CDR3: CASSYGTGGRNEQFF. The CDR3 bases are TGTGCCAGCAGTTACGGGACAGGGGGTCGTAATGAGCAGTTCTTC.

The gene calls are TRBV13 and TRBJ2-5, with 7 bases aligning to TRBD2. The CDR3 loop spans 15 amino acids. J gave up 1 base and V 6 bases, and 8 bases lay outside the gene matches. Germline-derived CDR1 and CDR2 are PRHDT and FYEKMQ (reference sequence). CDR3 residues: CASSSAGVGQETQYF. The DNA for the CDR3 is TGTGCCAGCAGTTCCGCGGGGGTAGGCCAAGAGACCCAGTACTTC. Looking up the rest from reference TRBV13 and TRBJ2-5 gives the full variable domain: AAGVIQSPRHLIKEKRETATLKCYPIPRHDTVYWYQQGPGQDPQFLISFYEKMQSDKGSIPDRFSAQQFSDYHSELNMSSLELGDSALYFCASSSAGVGQETQYFGPGTRLLVL.

The chain recombines TRBV6-6 with TRBJ2-1; the D gene is possibly TRBD2 (6 bases). This CDR3 is built from 14 residues. Germline loops: CDR1 MNHNY, CDR2 SVGAGI (reference sequence). V was pared by 6 bases and J by 8 bases, with 17 bases between. The CDR3 DNA reads TGTGCCAGCAGGCCGGGAGACTCCGGGCATGAGCAGTTCTTC. Translated, it gives CASRPGDSGHEQFF.

This clonotype showed up just a few times. This chain joins TRBV24-1 and TRBJ2-3, with D perhaps TRBD1 (8 bases). Germline V CDR1 and CDR2: KGHDR, SFDVKD. The germline V and J ends were trimmed by 6 bases and 5 bases, with 20 bases remaining between them. The CDR3 has 16 amino acids. The CDR3 nucleotides are TGTGCCACCAGTTCCTACCAGGGGGCGGGAGAAGATACGCAGTATTTT. As protein: CATSSYQGAGEDTQYF.

J is TRBJ2-7 and V is TRBV7-2; D is perhaps TRBD1 (6 bases). Gene TRBJ2-5 matches the end of the DNA better, so the J call may be wrong. Germline loops: CDR1 SGHTA, CDR2 FQGNSA. This CDR3 has 13 residues. The CDR3 DNA reads as TGTGCCAGCAGCTCCGGACAGAGGGGGACCCAGTACTTC. Residues: CASSSGQRGTQYF.

This chain uses TRBV2 with TRBJ2-1; 8 bases map to TRBD2. V was clipped by 3 bases and J by 8 bases; unmatched bases: 12. Germline CDR1 is SNHLY and CDR2 is FYNNEI. The CDR3 runs to 16 residues. The CDR3 region is CASSESPRGAGHEQFF. The CDR3 DNA reads as TGTGCCAGCAGTGAGAGTCCGCGGGGGGCTGGCCATGAGCAGTTCTTC.

This clonotype was picked up many times. Here the CDR3 DNA reads TGTGCCAGCAGTATGACCAGCTCTGGGGCCAACGTCCTGACTTTC. Amino acid sequence: CASSMTSSGANVLTF. The V call is TRBV6-1, the J call TRBJ2-6, with D uncertain. CDR1 is MNHNS, CDR2 SASEGT, per germline. V gave up 5 bases and J gave up 0 bases, with 8 bases separating them. The CDR3 is made up of 15 amino acids.

At least ten counts were recorded for this clonotype. The rearrangement uses TRBV7-2 and TRBJ2-5, with TRBD2 identical over 7 bases. The J segment lost 5 bases and the V segment lost 3 bases, leaving 9 bases of the junction unmatched. Per germline, CDR1 SGHTA and CDR2 FQGNSA. The CDR3 runs to 15 residues. The CDR3 DNA follows: TGTGCCAGCAGCTTTGGTGGGGGGGTCCCCGAGACCCAGTACTTC. The encoded protein is CASSFGGGVPETQYF.

The V gene is TRBV7-2, the J gene TRBJ1-1, with D unclear. The germline gives CDR1 SGHTA, CDR2 FQGNSA. The CDR3 sequence is 15 residues long. V gave up 4 bases and J gave up 0 bases, with 12 bases separating them. The CDR3 region has the DNA TGTGCCAGCAGCTCTTTCCGAGTCATGAACACTGAAGCTTTCTTT. This gives the protein CASSSFRVMNTEAFF.

The chain links TRBV20-1 to TRBJ2-5; D is tentatively TRBD1 or TRBD2 (5 bases each). From germline, CDR1 is DFQATT and CDR2 SNEGSKA (reference sequence). V was clipped by 5 bases and J by 4 bases, with 17 bases between them. The CDR3 sequence is 14 residues long. The DNA of the CDR3 is TGCAGTGCTGAGGACGGGGTGGGGCGAGAGACCCAGTACTTC. Residues: CSAEDGVGRETQYF.

Concerning this clonotype itself: A read error may produce the germline difference seen at one junction end. J is TRBJ1-5 and V is TRBV12-3 or TRBV12-4; no firm D call. This CDR3 has 14 amino acids. This CDR3 is CASSSQRTYQPRHF. DNA of the CDR3: TGTGCCAGCAGCTCCCAGAGAACATATCAGCCCCGGCATTTT.